This T cell receptor beta chain originates from a study of molecular identifiers for immune sequencing clone quantification. In this sample, this clonotype turned up a few times. TCRdb reprocessed the PCR reads with MiXCR, giving one entry per CDR3 protein. The sample yields some 88,000 distinct CDR3 sequences, around 20% seen once. The TCR sequence derives from a human donor in good health. Some libraries in this study had Jurkat cell RNA spiked in. Sequenced material: naive CD8+ T cells from blood, with Jurkat cell RNA spiked in. Specified subset: FACS-sorted CD8+CD4-CCR7+CD45RA+ naive T cells.

Here the CDR3 DNA reads TGTGCCAGCAGCTTAACGGAAGTAATCACTGAAGCTTTCTTT. As protein: CASSLTEVITEAFF. V usage is TRBV13 and J usage is TRBJ1-1, with no clear D. Trimming took 2 bases from V and 4 from J, leaving 11 bases between them. The length of the CDR3 is 14 residues. From germline, CDR1 is PRHDT and CDR2 FYEKMQ (reference sequence).